This T cell receptor beta chain was sequenced during a study of blood T cell repertoires in COVID-19. Germline-derived CDR1 and CDR2 are MNHEY and SVGAGI. V lost 6 bases and J lost 4, with 15 bases in between. CDR3 length equals 14 residues. Clones were read by immunoSEQ multiplex PCR, and TCRdb kept only the in-frame ones, dropping some. The top ten clones hold approximately 5.8% of a sample with some 120,000 clones, over 70% of them seen once. The V and J genes are TRBV6-5 and TRBJ1-1; D is perhaps TRBD1 (6 bases). Sequenced: peripheral blood. This clonotype originated in a man aged 80 or over with active or convalescent COVID-19. CDR3 amino acids: CASSTPLGGTEAFF. CDR3 bases: TGTGCCAGCAGCACCCCACTAGGGGGCACTGAAGCTTTCTTT.